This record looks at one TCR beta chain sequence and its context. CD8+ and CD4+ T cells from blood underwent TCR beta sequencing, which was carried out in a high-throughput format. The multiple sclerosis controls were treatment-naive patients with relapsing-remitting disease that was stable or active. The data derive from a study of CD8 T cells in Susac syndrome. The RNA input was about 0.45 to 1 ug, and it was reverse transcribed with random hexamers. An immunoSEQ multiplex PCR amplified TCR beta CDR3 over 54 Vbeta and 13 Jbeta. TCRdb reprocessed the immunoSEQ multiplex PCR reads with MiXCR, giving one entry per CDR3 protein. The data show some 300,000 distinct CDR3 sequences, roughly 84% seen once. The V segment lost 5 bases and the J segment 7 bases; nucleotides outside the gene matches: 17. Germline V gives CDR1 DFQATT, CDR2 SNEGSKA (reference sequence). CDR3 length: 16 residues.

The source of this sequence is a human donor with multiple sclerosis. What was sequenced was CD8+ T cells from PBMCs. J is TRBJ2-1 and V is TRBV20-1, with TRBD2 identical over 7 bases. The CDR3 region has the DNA TGCAGTGCTGGGGAGGGGACTCCCTGGAGTGAGAATGAGCAGTTCTTC. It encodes CSAGEGTPWSENEQFF.